This entry is about one T cell receptor beta chain. The antigen remains undetermined. The method was immunoSEQ multiplex PCR; TCRdb's version includes in-frame clones alone and lacks a portion of them. Of some 55,000 clones in the sample, roughly 90% were seen once. This sample was taken from a study of T cell responses to AZD1222 COVID-19 vaccine. Findings and caveats of the study: Among vaccine-associated CD4 TCRs, coverage spanned spike, with dominance at 160-218 and 743-854. Vaccination with two AZD1222 doses was followed by a rise in Spike-specific TCR breadth and depth. As reported, nearly half of all spike-specific TCRs target variant regions that are unmutated. All repertoire sampling was performed exclusively after the peak T cell response.

The CDR3 contains 15 residues. Germline values: CDR1 PRHDT, CDR2 FYEKMQ (reference sequence). After removal of 4 bases from V and 3 bases from J, the junction contained 8 bases not matched to a gene. The chain is built from TRBV13 and TRBJ1-1; 7 nucleotides align to TRBD1. This material consisted of peripheral blood, taken on day 0 of AZD1222 vaccination. This sequence was found in an adult in good health. In DNA form, the CDR3 reads TGTGCCAGCAGCTATTACAGGGGATATGACACTGAAGCTTTCTTT. Translated: CASSYYRGYDTEAFF.